Shown below are 32 T cell receptor beta chains from a single sample sequenced in a study of T cell responses to AZD1222 COVID-19 vaccine. Measured with immunoSEQ multiplex PCR; TCRdb has only the in-frame clones, and not every one. The repertoire includes about 92,000 clones, around 84% of them detected once, and roughly 10% sits in the top ten. The specimen comprised peripheral blood, sampled on day 0 of AZD1222 vaccination. These receptors all come from an adult in good health.

The chain has TRBV10-3 and TRBJ2-7; TRBD1 is a possible D gene (6 bases). The V and J ends lost 7 bases and 0 bases respectively, with 10 bases between them. The germline V gene has CDR1 ENHRY and CDR2 SYGVKD. The CDR3 spans 13 residues. For the CDR3, the DNA is TGTGCCATCAAACGGGACACCTCCTACGAGCAGTACTTC. This encodes CAIKRDTSYEQYF.

This clone was recorded once. The chain joins TRBV6-5 to TRBJ2-7; D is undetermined. Germline CDR1 and CDR2: MNHEY and SVGAGI. Trimming shortened V by 7 bases and J by 0 bases, and 10 bases separated the two germline ends. This CDR3 spans 13 amino acids. This chain's CDR3 is CASTQPGSYEQYF. In DNA form, the CDR3 reads TGTGCCAGCACCCAGCCAGGCTCCTACGAGCAGTACTTC.

This clone was picked up a small number of times. J is TRBJ2-5 and V is TRBV3-1 (or the pseudogene TRBV3-2), with TRBD1 matching over 8 bases. Germline-derived CDR1 and CDR2 are LGHDT and YNNKEL (reference sequence). V lost 4 bases to trimming and J lost 5 bases; unmatched junction nucleotides: 12. The CDR3 sequence is 16 residues long. CDR3 sequence reads: CASSPISTGARETQYF. The DNA of the CDR3 is TGTGCCAGCAGCCCAATATCGACAGGGGCTCGGGAGACCCAGTACTTC.

V gene TRBV3-1 (or the pseudogene TRBV3-2) combines with J gene TRBJ1-4, with 7 bases lining up with TRBD1. This CDR3 is built from 15 residues. CDR1 and CDR2 (germline): LGHDT, YNNKEL (reference sequence). Trimming took 4 bases from V and 5 from J; bases not matched to a gene: 7. The CDR3: CASSRQGEKNEKLFF. DNA of the CDR3: TGTGCCAGCAGCCGGCAGGGGGAGAAGAATGAAAAACTGTTTTTT.

The chain couples TRBV3-1 (or the pseudogene TRBV3-2) to TRBJ2-3; 8 bases are a match to TRBD2. In germline, CDR1 is LGHDT, CDR2 YNNKEL (reference sequence). With V trimmed by 1 base and J by 4 bases, 7 bases remained unmatched. CDR3 size: 16 residues. This CDR3 is CASSQGTGGPSDTQYF. CDR3 coding DNA: TGTGCCAGCAGCCAAGGGACGGGGGGGCCGTCAGATACGCAGTATTTT.

The chain links TRBV19 to TRBJ2-1, with D uncertain. Germline assignment: CDR1 LNHDA and CDR2 SQIVND (reference sequence). The CDR3 is 14 amino acids. Trimming removed 7 bases from V and 0 bases from J, with 10 bases in between. The CDR3 loop reads CASNDLSSYNEQFF. The DNA of the CDR3 is TGTGCCAGTAACGACCTTAGCTCCTACAATGAGCAGTTCTTC.

The V and J genes are TRBV6-2 or TRBV6-3 and TRBJ1-6; D not certain. Germline CDR1 and CDR2: MNHEY and SVGEGT. This CDR3 contains 15 residues. Deletions cut 0 bases from V and 11 bases from J, with 14 bases between. The CDR3 region has the DNA TGTGCCAGCAGTTACTCGATTCCCTACTCGGCACCCCTCCACTTT. This gives the protein CASSYSIPYSAPLHF.

This sequence joins TRBV28 and TRBJ1-2, with a possible D match to TRBD1 (6 bases). V lost 3 bases and J lost 8, with 16 bases in between. CDR1 is MDHEN and CDR2 is SYDVKM in the germline V gene. The CDR3 is 14 amino acids. The CDR3 DNA is TGTGCCAGCAGTTTGCTTTCGGGGGGCGCCGGCTACACCTTC. Amino acids: CASSLLSGGAGYTF.

The chain carries TRBV4-1 and TRBJ2-5; a possible D gene is TRBD2 (5 bases). Trimming took off 8 bases at V and 4 bases at J, with 14 bases between the two ends. CDR3 size: 13 residues. Germline V gives CDR1 MGHRA, CDR2 YSYEKL. The CDR3 reads CASSRTLGETQYF. CDR3 bases: TGCGCCAGCTCACGGACTCTTGGAGAGACCCAGTACTTC.

The chain employs TRBV3-1 (or the pseudogene TRBV3-2) and TRBJ2-1; D is unresolved. The CDR3 totals 13 residues. Germline lookup yields CDR1 LGHDT and CDR2 YNNKEL (reference sequence). Deletions cut 1 base from V and 10 bases from J, with 11 bases between. DNA of the CDR3: TGTGCCAGCAGCCAAGGCCCTCCCCTGGAGCAGTTCTTC. Protein: CASSQGPPLEQFF.

The V and J genes are TRBV2 and TRBJ2-7; 8 bases are a match to TRBD1. From germline, CDR1 is SNHLY and CDR2 FYNNEI. This CDR3 is 15 amino acids long. J was trimmed by 2 bases and V by 2 bases; bases with no gene match: 5. DNA for the CDR3: TGTGCCAGCAGTGAACAGGGGGCGAGTACCTACGAGCAGTACTTC. It encodes CASSEQGASTYEQYF. The full variable domain, completed using reference TRBV2 and TRBJ2-7, is EPEVTQTPSHQVTQMGQEVILRCVPISNHLYFYWYRQILGQKVEFLVSFYNNEISEKSEIFDDQFSVERPDGSNFTLKIRSTKLEDSAMYFCASSEQGASTYEQYFGPGTRLTVT.

The chain employs TRBV11-2 and TRBJ1-6, with 9 nucleotides matching TRBD1. Trimming cost V 1 base and J 10 bases; bases outside gene matches: 11. Germline loops: CDR1 SGHAT, CDR2 FQNNGV. The CDR3 runs to 17 residues. CDR3 bases: TGTGCCAGCAGCTTAGGGGAACCGGGACAGGGAGGCTCACCCCTCCACTTT. It translates to CASSLGEPGQGGSPLHF.

This clone showed up just a few times. The chain joins TRBV4-1 to TRBJ1-4; 7 nucleotides agree with TRBD1. V was pared by 3 bases and J by 8 bases, with 9 bases of the junction left unmatched. The CDR3 extends over 15 amino acids. Germline V gene lookup returns CDR1 MGHRA and CDR2 YSYEKL. The CDR3: CASSHTTGRDEKLFF. The CDR3 DNA sequence: TGCGCCAGCAGCCACACGACAGGGAGGGACGAAAAACTGTTTTTT.

The rearrangement uses TRBV2 and TRBJ2-3; D is undetermined. The germline V gene encodes CDR1 SNHLY and CDR2 FYNNEI. V gave up 2 bases and J gave up 5 bases, with 2 bases separating them. The CDR3 loop spans 11 amino acids. The CDR3 DNA sequence: TGTGCCAGCAGTGAATTAGATACGCAGTATTTT. This encodes CASSELDTQYF.

The chain recombines TRBV6-5 with TRBJ1-2; D gene unclear. The germline V and J ends were trimmed by 8 bases and 0 bases, with 10 bases remaining between them. The CDR3 extends over 13 amino acids. In germline, CDR1 is MNHEY, CDR2 SVGAGI. The CDR3 nucleotides read TGTGCCAGCTACGAGGGAGCTAACTATGGCTACACCTTC. Translated: CASYEGANYGYTF.

V and J are TRBV6-1 and TRBJ1-1; D gene ambiguous. Germline V CDR1 and CDR2: MNHNS, SASEGT. The CDR3 runs to 14 residues. Trimming took 2 bases from V and 0 from J, leaving 7 bases between them. CDR3 sequence: CASSETGVNTEAFF. CDR3 nucleotide sequence: TGTGCCAGCAGTGAAACTGGGGTGAACACTGAAGCTTTCTTT.

This clone occurred once. This rearrangement joins TRBV2 to TRBJ1-4; 7 bases are shared with TRBD1. The V segment lost 6 bases and the J segment 7 bases; nucleotides outside the gene matches: 11. The CDR3 runs to 15 residues. Germline CDR1 and CDR2: SNHLY and FYNNEI. In DNA, the CDR3 is TGTGCCAGCAGGCTACAGGGGAATTTGGGTGAAAAACTGTTTTTT. Protein sequence: CASRLQGNLGEKLFF.

CDR3: CASRLSQGTNTEAFF. The CDR3 region has the DNA TGCGCCAGCAGACTCTCCCAGGGCACGAACACTGAAGCTTTCTTT. The V and J genes are TRBV4-1 and TRBJ1-1, with a weak D call TRBD1 (5 bases). V lost 6 bases and J lost 1, with 15 bases in between. The CDR3 runs to 15 residues. Germline CDR1 is MGHRA and CDR2 is YSYEKL.

The chain recombines TRBV7-3 with TRBJ2-3; D possibly corresponds to TRBD2 (6 bases). This CDR3 is 13 amino acids long. The germline gives CDR1 SGHTA, CDR2 FQGTGA. V was cut by 3 bases and J by 4 bases, with 8 bases left in between. In nucleotides, the CDR3 is TGTGCCAGCAGCTTGGCGGGATCAGATACGCAGTATTTT. Translation gives CASSLAGSDTQYF.

The V gene is TRBV27, the J gene TRBJ1-5; TRBD1 matches 7 bases. Looked up from germline, CDR1 is MNHEY and CDR2 is SMNVEV (reference sequence). Trimming took 5 bases from V and 1 from J; bases not matched to a gene: 2. The CDR3 length is 14 residues. CDR3 nucleotide sequence: TGTGCCAGCAGTCGACAGGGAAGCAATCAGCCCCAGCATTTT. This gives the protein CASSRQGSNQPQHF.

The chain couples TRBV24-1 to TRBJ2-5, with 7 bases identical to TRBD2. J was trimmed by 4 bases and V by 8 bases; bases with no gene match: 12. The length of the CDR3 is 15 residues. CDR1 is KGHDR and CDR2 is SFDVKD in the germline V gene. The CDR3 DNA reads TGTGCCACCAATCCTCTAGCGGTTAAAAGAGAGACCCAGTACTTC. This codes for CATNPLAVKRETQYF.

The chain couples TRBV6-4 to TRBJ2-3, with unresolved D. The germline gives CDR1 MRHNA, CDR2 SNTAGT. The CDR3 has 14 amino acids. The germline V and J ends were trimmed by 2 bases and 2 bases, with 8 bases remaining between them. The CDR3 spells CASSDRAATDTQYF. In DNA form, the CDR3 reads TGTGCCAGCAGTGACCGGGCAGCCACAGATACGCAGTATTTT.

This clone was seen just once. J is TRBJ1-6 and V is TRBV7-2; D is ambiguous. Germline loops: CDR1 SGHTA, CDR2 FQGNSA. V was cut by 1 base and J by 4 bases, with 14 bases left in between. The CDR3 has 17 residues. CDR3 amino acids: CASSLEVYRGYNSPLHF. DNA of the CDR3: TGTGCCAGCAGCTTAGAGGTATACCGCGGGTATAATTCACCCCTCCACTTT.

The J gene is TRBJ2-5, the V gene TRBV3-1 (or the pseudogene TRBV3-2); D could derive from TRBD1 or TRBD2 (6 bases each). From germline, CDR1 is LGHDT and CDR2 YNNKEL (reference sequence). V lost 2 bases to trimming and J lost 2 bases, with 12 bases between them. This CDR3 is built from 15 residues. CDR3 in amino acids: CASSQSTGRQETQYF. The CDR3, as DNA: TGTGCCAGCAGCCAATCCACAGGGAGGCAAGAGACCCAGTACTTC.

The chain has TRBV6-1 and TRBJ1-6; D remains unclear. V lost 2 bases and J 9 bases, leaving 11 bases between the germline ends. Germline lookup yields CDR1 MNHNS and CDR2 SASEGT. The CDR3 is 14 amino acids. The CDR3: CASSELGASSPLHF. Here the CDR3 DNA reads TGTGCCAGCAGTGAACTGGGTGCATCTTCACCCCTCCACTTT.

This clone was picked up one time. CDR3 sequence (DNA): TGCAGTGGACTAGCAACAGATACGCAGTATTTT. Protein sequence: CSGLATDTQYF. The chain is built from TRBV20-1 and TRBJ2-3; 7 bases line up with TRBD2. The CDR3 consists of 11 residues. Germline CDR1 DFQATT, CDR2 SNEGSKA (reference sequence). V trimming: 7 bases; J trimming: 3 bases; junction bases outside the gene matches: 1.

This clone was recorded a few times. The rearrangement links TRBV4-2 to TRBJ1-6; 9 bases are shared with TRBD1. The V and J ends lost 4 bases and 7 bases, in that order; junction bases with no gene match: 2. Germline lookup yields CDR1 LGHNA and CDR2 YNFKEQ. The CDR3 covers 14 residues. CDR3 DNA sequence: TGTGCCAGCAGCCGGGGACAGGGCAATTCACCCCTCCACTTT. Residues: CASSRGQGNSPLHF.

The chain employs TRBV18 and TRBJ1-4; 7 nucleotides line up with TRBD1. This CDR3 is built from 14 residues. V was clipped by 5 bases and J by 6 bases; unmatched bases: 6. The V gene's germline CDR1 is KGHSH and CDR2 LQKENI. CDR3 sequence: CASSRDSSYEKLFF. The CDR3 DNA follows: TGTGCCAGCTCAAGGGACAGCTCATATGAAAAACTGTTTTTT.

This sequence joins TRBV6-2 or TRBV6-3 and TRBJ2-5, with D perhaps TRBD2 (6 bases). V lost 5 bases and J 5 bases, leaving 15 bases between the germline ends. Germline V gene data show CDR1 as MNHEY and CDR2 as SVGEGT. There are 14 residues in the CDR3. CDR3 sequence reads: CASSGLLPWETQYF. The CDR3 DNA follows: TGTGCCAGCAGTGGACTACTCCCATGGGAGACCCAGTACTTC.

The rearrangement uses TRBV2 and TRBJ1-5; 8 positions match TRBD1. Germline CDR1 and CDR2: SNHLY and FYNNEI. The V and J ends lost 3 bases and 5 bases, in that order; junction bases with no gene match: 3. The CDR3 extends over 14 amino acids. The CDR3 region is CASSDRGRDQPQHF. The CDR3 DNA is TGTGCCAGCAGTGACAGGGGGCGGGATCAGCCCCAGCATTTT. The whole variable domain, remainder taken from reference TRBV2 and TRBJ1-5, is EPEVTQTPSHQVTQMGQEVILRCVPISNHLYFYWYRQILGQKVEFLVSFYNNEISEKSEIFDDQFSVERPDGSNFTLKIRSTKLEDSAMYFCASSDRGRDQPQHFGDGTRLSIL.

The chain combines TRBV5-5 with TRBJ1-2, with D perhaps TRBD1 (5 bases). The CDR3 runs 14 residues. Deletions cut 0 bases from V and 3 bases from J, with 9 bases between. The V gene's germline CDR1 is SGHKS and CDR2 YYEKEE (reference sequence). CDR3: CASSLVSRDYGYTF. CDR3 DNA sequence: TGTGCCAGCAGCTTGGTGTCCAGGGACTATGGCTACACCTTC.

CDR3 bases: TGTGCCTGGAGTGAGGGGACACGGCAGTACTTC. Encoded protein: CAWSEGTRQYF. The rearrangement links TRBV30 to TRBJ2-7, with D possibly matching TRBD1 (6 bases). V shed 1 base and J shed 9 bases, with 10 bases lying between them. The CDR3 has 11 amino acids. CDR1 and CDR2 (germline): GTSNPN, SVGIG (reference sequence).